The clone carrying this T cell receptor (beta chain) has a handful of counts. This entry comes from a study of blood T cell repertoires in COVID-19. The overall study: Material from acute and convalescent COVID-19 was sourced from the United States, Italy and Spain.

In the original workflow: By means of reference gene primer amplification, nucleated cell counts were estimated. Clones were sequenced by immunoSEQ multiplex PCR, and TCRdb holds only the in-frame ones, with some missing. D and trimming come from the DNA, and the V and J calls and clone size come from that table. The data contain approximately 140,000 clones, approximately 84% of them seen just once; the ten biggest clones take up approximately 5.8%. The specimen was peripheral blood. The receptor comes from a human donor in a cohort sampled during active COVID-19.

The CDR3 sequence is CATSVTLRDTEAFF. For the CDR3, the DNA is TGTGCCACCAGTGTTACACTGAGGGACACTGAAGCTTTCTTT. The gene calls are TRBV24-1 and TRBJ1-1; D gene unclear. V was shortened by 5 bases and J by 3 bases, with 12 bases between the two germline ends. The CDR3 is 14 residues long. In germline, CDR1 is KGHDR, CDR2 SFDVKD.